The 15 T cell receptor beta chains given below trace back to one sample, sequenced in a study of T cell repertoires in cytomegalovirus infection. Each CDR3 protein gets one entry after TCRdb re-called the reads with MiXCR. The sample consists of roughly 920,000 distinct CDR3 sequences, about a third of them appearing once. These receptors' antigens are unknown. The sample was cultured CD8+ T cells from PBMCs, taken from culture after CMV antigen stimulation. The source is a human donor in good health (CMV status not recorded). Some clones in this sample may be carry-over from other donors' samples.

This clonotype was seen repeatedly, ten times or more. The chain recombines TRBV7-8 with TRBJ2-5; 13 bases are shared with TRBD2. V lost 4 bases and J lost 5; bases outside the gene matches: 10. This CDR3 spans 17 amino acids. From germline, CDR1 is SGHVS and CDR2 FQNEAQ. This chain's CDR3 is CASSSWTSGGPGETQYF. The CDR3 nucleotides read TGTGCCAGCAGCTCTTGGACTAGCGGGGGCCCGGGGGAGACCCAGTACTTC.

The J gene is TRBJ2-3, the V gene TRBV25-1; no clear D. There are 16 residues in the CDR3. In germline, CDR1 is MGHDK, CDR2 SYGVNS. V was shortened by 5 bases and J by 3 bases, with 18 bases between the two germline ends. CDR3 in amino acids: CASSPPRSLRTDTQYF. CDR3 coding DNA: TGTGCCAGCAGTCCTCCCAGATCTTTACGAACAGATACGCAGTATTTT.

The chain carries TRBV9 and TRBJ1-3; D not resolved. Trimming cost V 0 bases and J 0 bases, with 7 bases left between them. The CDR3 runs to 15 residues. Per the germline V gene, CDR1 is SGDLS and CDR2 is YYNGEE. The CDR3 region is CASSVDLSSGNTIYF. The CDR3 region has the DNA TGTGCCAGCAGCGTAGACCTTAGCTCTGGAAACACCATATATTTT.

This clonotype was found a few times. The chain recombines TRBV6-2 or TRBV6-3 with TRBJ2-7; a weak D match, TRBD1 (6 bases). The CDR3 runs to 14 residues. CDR1 and CDR2 (germline): MNHEY, SVGEGT. V lost 2 bases to trimming and J lost 2 bases, with 10 bases between them. Here the CDR3 DNA reads TGTGCCAGCAGTTACGGGACACCTGCCTACGAGCAGTACGTC. Translated: CASSYGTPAYEQYV.

The CDR3 DNA sequence: TGTGCCAGCAGTTACTCGCCGTCCCAAACAGGGATCCAAGAGACCCAGTACTTC. It specifies CASSYSPSQTGIQETQYF. The V and J genes are TRBV6-2 or TRBV6-3 and TRBJ2-5; D might be TRBD1 (6 bases). The germline CDR1 and CDR2 sequences are MNHEY and SVGEGT. The CDR3 has 18 amino acids. Trimming removed 0 bases at V and 1 base at J, with 18 bases between.

V gene TRBV12-3 or TRBV12-4 combines with J gene TRBJ1-1, with D tentatively TRBD1 (5 bases). Trimming shortened V by 2 bases and J by 7 bases, and 14 bases separated the two germline ends. The CDR3 is 14 residues long. The CDR3 nucleotides are TGTGCCAGCAGTTTAAGGGGAAGGGGAAATGAAGCTTTCTTT. This encodes CASSLRGRGNEAFF.

This clonotype turned up a few times. This chain links TRBV12-3 or TRBV12-4 with TRBJ2-3; 15 bases match TRBD2. V lost 3 bases and J lost 4; bases outside the gene matches: 14. The CDR3 covers 20 residues. CDR3 amino acids: CASSFSLGLAGGQVPDTQYF. The CDR3 coding sequence is TGTGCCAGCAGTTTCTCCTTGGGACTAGCGGGGGGCCAAGTACCAGATACGCAGTATTTT.

This clonotype has at least ten counts. V usage is TRBV12-3 or TRBV12-4 and J usage is TRBJ2-1; D is uncertain. The CDR3 spans 12 residues. Trimming removed 4 bases from V and 5 bases from J, with 6 bases in between. CDR3 DNA sequence: TGTGCCAGCAGTTGGGGTGACAATGAGCAGTTCTTC. This sequence encodes CASSWGDNEQFF.

A few counts support this clonotype. The rearrangement uses TRBV15 and TRBJ1-1, with D unresolved. Looked up from germline, CDR1 is LNHNV and CDR2 is YYDKDF (reference sequence). V was clipped by 0 bases and J by 1 base, with 9 bases between them. CDR3 length: 15 residues. In DNA form, the CDR3 reads TGTGCCACCAGCAGAGATACAGACCCGAACACTGAAGCTTTCTTT. This sequence encodes CATSRDTDPNTEAFF.

The V gene is TRBV28, the J gene TRBJ2-7; 7 bases map to TRBD2. CDR3 length: 13 residues. Trimming took 7 bases from V and 4 from J; bases not matched to a gene: 7. Per germline, CDR1 MDHEN and CDR2 SYDVKM. Written as DNA, the CDR3 is TGTGCCAGCAACGGAGGGAGGGAGTACGAGCAGTACGTC. Translation: CASNGGREYEQYV.

In this sample, this clonotype turned up many times. The V and J genes are TRBV7-8 and TRBJ2-5, with D maybe TRBD1 (6 bases). Trimming left V 0 bases short and J 1 base short, with 12 bases between. CDR3 length: 16 residues. Per the germline V gene, CDR1 is SGHVS and CDR2 is FQNEAQ. The CDR3 spells CASSLAVDSPQETQYF. CDR3 in DNA: TGTGCCAGCAGCTTAGCAGTGGACAGTCCCCAAGAGACCCAGTACTTC.

In regard to this clonotype: A junction boundary mismatches the germline segment, possibly from a read error. The chain couples TRBV7-9 to TRBJ1-2; D is ambiguous. The CDR3 sequence is 14 residues long. CDR1 and CDR2 (germline): SEHNR, FQNEAQ (reference sequence). The CDR3 protein is CASRLAPSLYGYTF. CDR3 coding DNA: TGTGCCAGCCGCTTAGCACCGAGCCTCTATGGCTACACCTTC.

The V gene is TRBV24-1, the J gene TRBJ2-3, with TRBD2 matching over 14 bases. CDR3 size: 18 residues. Trimming at V came to 0 bases and at J to 2 bases, leaving 3 bases not matched to a gene. Germline assignment: CDR1 KGHDR and CDR2 SFDVKD. CDR3 sequence: CATSDLLTSGGDTDTQYF. CDR3 DNA sequence: TGTGCCACCAGTGATTTGCTGACTAGCGGGGGGGACACAGATACGCAGTATTTT.

This clonotype was seen a single time. This chain connects TRBV5-4 to TRBJ2-2; the D is unclear. V was trimmed by 2 bases and J by 3 bases, leaving 14 bases between them. This CDR3 has 16 amino acids. CDR1 SGHNT and CDR2 YYREEE come from the germline V gene (reference sequence). The chain's CDR3 is CASSLRREVDTGELFF. DNA of the CDR3: TGTGCCAGCAGCTTAAGAAGGGAAGTAGACACCGGGGAGCTGTTTTTT.

The CDR3 DNA follows: TGTGCCAGCAGTTACTCGCCTGGGGGGGCCAATAAGGACAACTACAATGAGCAGTTCTTC. Its translation: CASSYSPGGANKDNYNEQFF. V is TRBV6-2 or TRBV6-3 and J is TRBJ2-1, with D maybe TRBD2 (7 bases). V gave up 0 bases and J gave up 3 bases, with 24 bases separating them. The CDR3 has 20 amino acids. The germline V gene encodes CDR1 MNHEY and CDR2 SVGEGT.